By frequency in the sample, the clone carrying this T cell receptor beta chain is medium-sized. Its antigen is not known. This specimen belongs to a study of prognosis after radiotherapy for stage I lung cancer. Study information: Between April 2018 and 2019, patients with stage I non-small cell lung cancer were enrolled.

Trimming at V came to 0 bases and at J to 5 bases, leaving 8 bases not matched to a gene. This CDR3 has 15 residues. Germline CDR1 reads DFQATT; CDR2 reads SNEGSKA (reference sequence). Amplification of the TCR beta CDR3 (from genomic DNA) was done by two-round multiplex PCR. Each TRBV and TRBJ gene had its own primer in the first PCR round. TCRdb reprocessed the multiplex PCR reads with MiXCR, giving one entry per CDR3 protein. The sample holds fewer than 25,000 distinct CDR3 sequences; roughly 55% are singletons and the top ten take 25% to 30%. Study-wide points: Differences in TRBV and TRBJ gene usage were reportedly observed between patients with and without metastases.

V gene TRBV20-1 combines with J gene TRBJ2-5; the match to TRBD1 covers 8 bases. This TCR was sampled from a donor aged 50 or older with non-small cell lung cancer. This material consisted of PBMCs, taken before or after stereotactic body radiation therapy (not recorded which). CDR3 amino acids: CSARDITGGGETQYF. CDR3 nucleotides: TGCAGTGCTAGAGATATAACAGGGGGTGGGGAGACCCAGTACTTC.